This T cell receptor beta chain was found in a study of T cells in Graves' hyperthyroidism and ophthalmopathy. Researchers amplified the TCR beta CDR3 regions from RNA transcripts. Researchers ran a first-round RT-PCR on the TCR CDR3 using the HTBI primer set. TCRdb reprocessed the multiplex PCR reads with MiXCR, giving one entry per CDR3 protein. The sample records around 340,000 distinct CDR3 sequences, approximately 15% being singletons. This clonotype was counted at least ten times. The V gene's germline CDR1 is ENHRY and CDR2 SYGVKD. This CDR3 region has 17 residues. After removal of 2 bases from V and 3 bases from J, the junction contained 3 bases not matched to a gene.

The sample consisted of blood. The chain uses TRBV10-3 and TRBJ2-1; 14 bases line up with TRBD2. The TCR comes from a woman aged 25 to 39 with Graves' hyperthyroidism. CDR3 DNA: TGTGCCATCAGTGAGCTGGGACTAGCGGGAGTCTACAATGAGCAGTTCTTC. Its protein is CAISELGLAGVYNEQFF.